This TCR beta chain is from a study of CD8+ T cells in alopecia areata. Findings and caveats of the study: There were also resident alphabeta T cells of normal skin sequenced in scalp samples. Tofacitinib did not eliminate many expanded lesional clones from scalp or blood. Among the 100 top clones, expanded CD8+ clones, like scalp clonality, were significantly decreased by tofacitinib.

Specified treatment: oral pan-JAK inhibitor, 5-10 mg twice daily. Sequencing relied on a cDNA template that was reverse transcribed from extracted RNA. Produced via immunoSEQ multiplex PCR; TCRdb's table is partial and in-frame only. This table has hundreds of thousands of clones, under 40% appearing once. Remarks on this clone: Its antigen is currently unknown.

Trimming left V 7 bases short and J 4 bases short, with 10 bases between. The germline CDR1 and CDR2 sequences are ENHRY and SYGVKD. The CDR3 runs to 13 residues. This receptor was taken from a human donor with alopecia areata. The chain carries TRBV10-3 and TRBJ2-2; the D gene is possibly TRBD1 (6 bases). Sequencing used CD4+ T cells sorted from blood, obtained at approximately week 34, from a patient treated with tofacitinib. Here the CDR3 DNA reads TGTGCCATCAAGGGGGTGATCACCGGGGAGCTGTTTTTT. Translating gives CAIKGVITGELFF.